This TCR beta chain was recovered during a study of breast tumors, draining lymph nodes, adjacent tissues. General observations from the study: Data fit most tumor T cells coming from lymph node, expanding in tumor. Compared with basal-like, luminal-like tumors shared significantly more repertoire with nontumor tissue. The lymph node origin of tumor T cells was framed as consistent with a hypothesis, not demonstrated. Tumor TCR diversity was below lymph nodes but above nontumor tissue.

The CDR3 runs 17 residues. Germline-derived CDR1 and CDR2 are SEHNR and FQNEAQ (reference sequence). About this clonotype: Its antigen is unidentified. The junction and the germline gene differ at one end; a read error may be behind it.

The lymph nodes were axillary draining lymph nodes from breast cancer patients. MiXCR, applied by TCRdb to the multiplex PCR reads, yields one record per CDR3 protein. Of some 200,000 distinct CDR3 sequences listed, 30% to 40% are singletons. Sample: axillary lymph node tissue. The receptor was derived from a female donor with breast cancer. Some clones in this sample may be carry-over from other donors' samples. The gene calls are TRBV7-9 and TRBJ2-5; TRBD2 aligns across 7 bases. In DNA, the CDR3 is TGTGCCAGCAGCCCCGCAGTGGGGCGGGGACTAAAAGAGGCCCAGTACTTC. Its translation: CASSPAVGRGLKEAQYF.